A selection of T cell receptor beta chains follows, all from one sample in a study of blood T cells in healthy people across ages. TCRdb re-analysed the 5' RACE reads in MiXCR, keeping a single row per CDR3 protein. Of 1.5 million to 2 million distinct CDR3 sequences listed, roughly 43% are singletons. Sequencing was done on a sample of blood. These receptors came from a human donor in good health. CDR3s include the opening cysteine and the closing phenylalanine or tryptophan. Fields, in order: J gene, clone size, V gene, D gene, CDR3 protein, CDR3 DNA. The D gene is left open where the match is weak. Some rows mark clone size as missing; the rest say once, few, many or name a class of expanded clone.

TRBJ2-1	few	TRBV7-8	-	CASSYEAGHGDEQFF	TGTGCCAGCAGCTATGAAGCTGGACATGGCGATGAGCAGTTCTTC
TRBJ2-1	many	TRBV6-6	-	CASSYLDYHYDNEQFF	TGTGCCAGCAGTTACTTGGACTATCATTATGACAATGAGCAGTTCTTC
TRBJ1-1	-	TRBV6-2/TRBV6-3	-	CASSYKFMNTEAFF	TGTGCCAGCAGTTACAAGTTCATGAACACTGAAGCTTTCTTT
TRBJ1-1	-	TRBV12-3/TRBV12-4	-	CASSFATGRTEAFF	TGTGCCAGCAGTTTTGCGACGGGGCGGACTGAAGCTTTCTTT
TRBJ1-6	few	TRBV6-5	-	CASSTNRGGDSPLHF	TGTGCCAGCAGTACCAATCGGGGAGGGGATTCACCCCTCCACTTT
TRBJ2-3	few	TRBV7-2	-	CASSQMVGTDTQYF	TGTGCCAGCAGCCAAATGGTGGGCACAGATACGCAGTATTTT
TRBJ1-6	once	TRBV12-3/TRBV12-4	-	CASSSSGGFDNSPPHF	TGTGCCAGCAGTTCCTCTGGGGGGTTTGATAATTCACCCCCCCACTTT
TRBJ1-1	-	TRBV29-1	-	CSVPPMSRTEAFF	TGCAGCGTTCCACCCATGAGTAGGACTGAAGCTTTCTTT
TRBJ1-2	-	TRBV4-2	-	CASSQVGSRYGYTF	TGTGCCAGCAGCCAAGTAGGGTCCCGCTATGGCTACACCTTC
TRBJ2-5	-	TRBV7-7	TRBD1	CASSLETGWPGETQYF	TGTGCCAGCAGCTTAGAGACAGGGTGGCCGGGAGAGACCCAGTACTTC
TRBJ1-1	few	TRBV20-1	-	CSARVPMNTEAFF	TGCAGTGCTAGAGTTCCGATGAACACTGAAGCTTTCTTT
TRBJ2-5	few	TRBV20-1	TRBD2	CSAHPLAGEETQYF	TGCAGTGCACATCCACTAGCGGGGGAAGAGACCCAGTACTTC
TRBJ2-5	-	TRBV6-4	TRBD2	CAPGRVETLPEETQYF	TGTGCCCCCGGGAGGGTTGAGACACTACCCGAAGAGACCCAGTACTTC
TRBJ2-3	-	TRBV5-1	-	CASSPPLNADTQYF	TGCGCCAGCAGTCCCCCCCTTAATGCAGATACGCAGTATTTT
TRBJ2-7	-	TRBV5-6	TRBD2	CASSLASGGRYQAYEQYF	TGTGCCAGCAGCTTGGCTAGCGGGGGAAGGTACCAGGCCTACGAGCAGTACTTC
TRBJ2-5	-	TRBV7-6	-	CASSPLEVGEQYF	TGTGCCAGCAGCCCCTTAGAGGTCGGAGAGCAGTACTTC
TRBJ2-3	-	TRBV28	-	CASTVGGGYTDTQYF	TGTGCCAGCACCGTAGGGGGGGGGTACACAGATACGCAGTATTTT
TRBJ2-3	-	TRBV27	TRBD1	CASSLSWMRRGLRYSTDTRYF	TGTGCCAGCAGTTTATCTTGGATGCGCAGGGGGCTACGATATAGCACAGATACGCGGTATTTT
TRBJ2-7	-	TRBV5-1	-	CVSSLGDLEQYF	TGCGTCAGCAGCTTGGGGGACCTCGAGCAGTACTTC
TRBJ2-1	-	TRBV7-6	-	CASSFDRNLYEQFF	TGTGCCAGCAGCTTTGACAGGAACCTCTACGAGCAGTTCTTC
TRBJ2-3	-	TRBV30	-	CAWSGGDSNTDTQYF	TGTGCCTGGAGCGGAGGGGATTCTAACACAGATACGCAGTATTTT
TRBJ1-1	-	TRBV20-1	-	CSAAGGNTEAFF	TGCAGTGCTGCCGGGGGGAACACTGAAGCTTTCTTT
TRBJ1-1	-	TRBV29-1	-	CSAGAGAETEAFF	TGCAGCGCCGGGGCGGGGGCTGAGACTGAAGCTTTCTTT